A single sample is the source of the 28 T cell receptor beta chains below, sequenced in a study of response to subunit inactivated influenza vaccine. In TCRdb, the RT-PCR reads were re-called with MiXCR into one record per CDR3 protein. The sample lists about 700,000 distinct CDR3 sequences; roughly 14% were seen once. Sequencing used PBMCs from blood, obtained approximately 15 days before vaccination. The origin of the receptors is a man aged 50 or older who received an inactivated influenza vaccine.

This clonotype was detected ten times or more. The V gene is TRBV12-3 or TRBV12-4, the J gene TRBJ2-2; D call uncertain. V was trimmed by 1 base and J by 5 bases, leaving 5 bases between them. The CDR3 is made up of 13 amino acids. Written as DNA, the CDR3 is TGTGCCAGCAGTTTAGATGGGACCGGGGAGCTGTTTTTT. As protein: CASSLDGTGELFF.

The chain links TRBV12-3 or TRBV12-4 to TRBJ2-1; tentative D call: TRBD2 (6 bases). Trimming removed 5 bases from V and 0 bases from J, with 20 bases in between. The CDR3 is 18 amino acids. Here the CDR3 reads CASSPYLSGGSSYNEQFF. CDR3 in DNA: TGTGCCAGCAGTCCCTACCTTAGCGGTGGGAGCTCCTACAATGAGCAGTTCTTC.

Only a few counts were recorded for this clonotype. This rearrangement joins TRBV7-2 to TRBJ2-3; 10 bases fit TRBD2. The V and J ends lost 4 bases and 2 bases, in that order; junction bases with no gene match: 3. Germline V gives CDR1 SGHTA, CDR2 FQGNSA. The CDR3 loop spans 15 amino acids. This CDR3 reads CASSWGLALTDTQYF. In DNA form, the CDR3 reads TGTGCCAGCAGCTGGGGACTAGCGCTCACAGATACGCAGTATTTT.

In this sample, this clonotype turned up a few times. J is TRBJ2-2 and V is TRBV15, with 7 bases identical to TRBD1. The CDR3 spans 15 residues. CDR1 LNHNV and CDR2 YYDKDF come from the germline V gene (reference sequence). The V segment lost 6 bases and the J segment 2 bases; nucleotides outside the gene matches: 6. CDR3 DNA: TGTGCCACCAGTACCGGGACAGACAACACCGGGGAGCTGTTTTTT. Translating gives CATSTGTDNTGELFF.

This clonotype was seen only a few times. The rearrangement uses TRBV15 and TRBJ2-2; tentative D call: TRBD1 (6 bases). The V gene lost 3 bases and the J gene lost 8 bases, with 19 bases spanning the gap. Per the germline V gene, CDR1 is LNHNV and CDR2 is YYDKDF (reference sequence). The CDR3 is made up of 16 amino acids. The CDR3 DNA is TGTGCCACCAGCAGGGGGGCCTCCCCCAAAGAAGGGGAGCTGTTTTTT. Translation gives CATSRGASPKEGELFF.

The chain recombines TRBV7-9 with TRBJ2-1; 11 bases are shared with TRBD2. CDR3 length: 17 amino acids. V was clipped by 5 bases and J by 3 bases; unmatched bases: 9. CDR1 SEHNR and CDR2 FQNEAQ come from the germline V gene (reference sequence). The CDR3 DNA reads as TGTGCCAGCAGCACCCAGGAAGGACTAGCGGGCTACAATGAGCAGTTCTTC. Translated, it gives CASSTQEGLAGYNEQFF.

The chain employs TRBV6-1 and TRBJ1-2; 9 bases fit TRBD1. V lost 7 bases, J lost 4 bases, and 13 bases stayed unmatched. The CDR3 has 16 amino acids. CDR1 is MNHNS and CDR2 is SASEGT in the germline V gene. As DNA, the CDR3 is TGTGCCAGCAATCGATTGGACAGGGGCCTCGGCTATGGCTACACCTTC. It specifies CASNRLDRGLGYGYTF.

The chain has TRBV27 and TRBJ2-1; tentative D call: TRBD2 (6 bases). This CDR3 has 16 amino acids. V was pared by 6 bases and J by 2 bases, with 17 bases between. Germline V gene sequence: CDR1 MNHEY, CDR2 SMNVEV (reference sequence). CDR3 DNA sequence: TGTGCCAGCAGCCCGGGACTTCCACATGCCTACAATGAGCAGTTCTTC. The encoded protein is CASSPGLPHAYNEQFF.

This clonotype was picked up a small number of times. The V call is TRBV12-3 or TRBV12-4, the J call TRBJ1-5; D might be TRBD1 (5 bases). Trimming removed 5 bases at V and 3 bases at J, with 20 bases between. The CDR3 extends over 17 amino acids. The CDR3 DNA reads TGTGCCAGCAGTCCGGGACGACTCGGGGATACCAATCAGCCCCAGCATTTT. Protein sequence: CASSPGRLGDTNQPQHF.

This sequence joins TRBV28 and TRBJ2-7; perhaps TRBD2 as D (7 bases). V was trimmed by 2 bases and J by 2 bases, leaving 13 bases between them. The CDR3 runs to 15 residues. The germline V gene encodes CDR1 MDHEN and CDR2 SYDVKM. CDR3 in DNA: TGTGCCAGCAGTTTAATCGGGGGGCAGACCTACGAGCAGTACTTC. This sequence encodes CASSLIGGQTYEQYF.

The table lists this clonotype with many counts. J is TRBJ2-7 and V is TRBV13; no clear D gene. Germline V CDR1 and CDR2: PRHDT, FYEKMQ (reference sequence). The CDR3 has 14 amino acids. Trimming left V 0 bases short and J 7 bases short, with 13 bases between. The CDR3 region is CASSLGFEVGEQYF. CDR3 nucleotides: TGTGCCAGCAGCTTAGGATTCGAGGTGGGGGAGCAGTACTTC.

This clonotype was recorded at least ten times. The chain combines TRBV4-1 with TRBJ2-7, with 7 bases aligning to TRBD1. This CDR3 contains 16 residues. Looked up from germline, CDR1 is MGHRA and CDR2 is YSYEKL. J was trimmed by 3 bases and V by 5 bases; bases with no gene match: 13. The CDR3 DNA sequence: TGCGCCAGCAGCTTCTCGCCGGAGACAGGGATCTACGAGCAGTACTTC. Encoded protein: CASSFSPETGIYEQYF.

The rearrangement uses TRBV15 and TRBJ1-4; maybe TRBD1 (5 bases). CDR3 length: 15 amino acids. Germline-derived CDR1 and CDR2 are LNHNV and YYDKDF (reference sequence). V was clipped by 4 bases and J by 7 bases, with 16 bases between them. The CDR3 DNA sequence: TGTGCCACCAGCAAAGGTCGGGGTGGGGGTGAAAAACTGTTTTTT. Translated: CATSKGRGGGEKLFF.

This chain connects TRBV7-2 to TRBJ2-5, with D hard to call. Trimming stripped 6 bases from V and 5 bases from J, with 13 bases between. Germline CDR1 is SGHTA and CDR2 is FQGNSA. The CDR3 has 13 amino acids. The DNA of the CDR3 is TGTGCCAGCAGTCGAGGACGGACGGAGACCCAGTACTTC. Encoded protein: CASSRGRTETQYF.

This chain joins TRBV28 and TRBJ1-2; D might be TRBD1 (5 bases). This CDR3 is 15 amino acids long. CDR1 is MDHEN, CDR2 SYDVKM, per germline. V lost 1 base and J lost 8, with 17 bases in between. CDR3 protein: CASSLSGRESRGYTF. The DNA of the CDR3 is TGTGCCAGCAGTTTATCGGGCAGGGAATCTCGGGGCTACACCTTC.

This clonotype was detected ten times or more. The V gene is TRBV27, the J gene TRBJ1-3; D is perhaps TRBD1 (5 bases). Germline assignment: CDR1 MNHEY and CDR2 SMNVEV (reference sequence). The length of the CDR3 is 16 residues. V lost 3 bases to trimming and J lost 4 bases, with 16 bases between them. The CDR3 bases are TGTGCCAGCAGTTTCCATCGGGGCCATCAGGGAAACACCATATATTTT. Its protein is CASSFHRGHQGNTIYF.

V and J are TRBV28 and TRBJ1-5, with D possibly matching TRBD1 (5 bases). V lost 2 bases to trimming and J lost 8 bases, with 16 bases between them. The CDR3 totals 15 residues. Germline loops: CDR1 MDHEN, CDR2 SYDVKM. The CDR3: CASSLEAGISEPQHF. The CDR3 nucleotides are TGTGCCAGCAGTTTAGAGGCAGGGATTAGCGAGCCCCAGCATTTT.

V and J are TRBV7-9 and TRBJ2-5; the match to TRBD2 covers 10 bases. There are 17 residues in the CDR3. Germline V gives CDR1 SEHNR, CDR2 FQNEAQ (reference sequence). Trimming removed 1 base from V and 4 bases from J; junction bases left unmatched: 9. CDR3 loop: CASSLGSGRASAETQYF. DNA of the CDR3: TGTGCCAGCAGCTTAGGGAGCGGGAGGGCCTCGGCAGAGACCCAGTACTTC.

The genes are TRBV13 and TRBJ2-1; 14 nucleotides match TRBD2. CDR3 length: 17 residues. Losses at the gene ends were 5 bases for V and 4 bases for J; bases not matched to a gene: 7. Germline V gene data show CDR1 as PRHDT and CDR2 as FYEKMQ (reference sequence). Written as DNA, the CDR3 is TGTGCCAGCAGCCCAGGACTAGCGGGGGGCGCTTACAATGAGCAGTTCTTC. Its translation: CASSPGLAGGAYNEQFF.

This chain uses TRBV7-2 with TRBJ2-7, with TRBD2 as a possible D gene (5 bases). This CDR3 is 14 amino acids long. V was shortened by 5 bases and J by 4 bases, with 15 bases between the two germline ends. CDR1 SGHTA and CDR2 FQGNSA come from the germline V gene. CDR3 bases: TGTGCCAGCAGCGCCGCGGCCGGGATGTACGAGCAGTACTTC. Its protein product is CASSAAAGMYEQYF.

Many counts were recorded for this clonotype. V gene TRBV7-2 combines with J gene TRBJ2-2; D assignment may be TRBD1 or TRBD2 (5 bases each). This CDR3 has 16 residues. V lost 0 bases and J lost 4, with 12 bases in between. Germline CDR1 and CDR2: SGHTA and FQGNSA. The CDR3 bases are TGTGCCAGCAGCTTAGCCGGGGCCCGGGTCACCGGGGAGCTGTTTTTT. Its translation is CASSLAGARVTGELFF.

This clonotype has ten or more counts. CDR3 DNA: TGCAGCGTACTTGGGGGGATAGAGACCCAGTACTTC. Translated, it gives CSVLGGIETQYF. The V and J genes are TRBV29-1 and TRBJ2-5; D is possibly TRBD2 (6 bases). This CDR3 has 12 residues. Germline-derived CDR1 and CDR2 are SQVTM and ANQGSEA. The V end was cut by 6 bases, the J end by 4 bases, with 12 bases between.

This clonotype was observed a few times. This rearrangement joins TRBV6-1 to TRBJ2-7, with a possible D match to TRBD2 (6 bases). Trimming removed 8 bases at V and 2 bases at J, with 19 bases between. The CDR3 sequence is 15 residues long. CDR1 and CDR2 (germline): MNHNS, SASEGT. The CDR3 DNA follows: TGTGCCAGCTGGGCGGGGACTTGGTCTCCCTACGAGCAGTACTTC. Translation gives CASWAGTWSPYEQYF.

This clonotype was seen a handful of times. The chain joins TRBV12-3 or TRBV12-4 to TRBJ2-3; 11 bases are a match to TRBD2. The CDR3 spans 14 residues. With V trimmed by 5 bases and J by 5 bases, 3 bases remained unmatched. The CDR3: CASSDGLAGDTQYF. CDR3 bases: TGTGCCAGCAGTGATGGACTAGCGGGAGATACGCAGTATTTT.

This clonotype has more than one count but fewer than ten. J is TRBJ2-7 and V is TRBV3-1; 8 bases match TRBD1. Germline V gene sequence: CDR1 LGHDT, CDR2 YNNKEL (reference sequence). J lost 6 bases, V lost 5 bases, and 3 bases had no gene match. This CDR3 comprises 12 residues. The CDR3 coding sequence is TGTGCCAGCAGCAGACAGGGGTCCGAGCAGTACTTC. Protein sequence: CASSRQGSEQYF.

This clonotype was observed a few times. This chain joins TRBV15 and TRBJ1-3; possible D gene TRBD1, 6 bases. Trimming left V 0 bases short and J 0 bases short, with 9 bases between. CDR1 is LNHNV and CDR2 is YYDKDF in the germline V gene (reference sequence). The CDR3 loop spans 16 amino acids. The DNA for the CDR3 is TGTGCCACCAGCAGAGATGGACAGAGCTCTGGAAACACCATATATTTT. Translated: CATSRDGQSSGNTIYF.

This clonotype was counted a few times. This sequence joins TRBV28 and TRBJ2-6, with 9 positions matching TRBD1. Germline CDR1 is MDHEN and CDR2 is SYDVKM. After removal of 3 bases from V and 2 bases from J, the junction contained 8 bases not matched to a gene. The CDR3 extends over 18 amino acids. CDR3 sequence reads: CASSFNIRDRAGANVLTF. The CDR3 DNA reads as TGTGCCAGCAGTTTCAACATCCGGGACAGGGCTGGGGCCAACGTCCTGACTTTC.

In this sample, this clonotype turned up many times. Here the CDR3 reads CASSSLAGGEQFF. In DNA form, the CDR3 reads TGTGCCAGCAGTAGTTTAGCGGGAGGGGAGCAGTTCTTC. The gene calls are TRBV12-3 or TRBV12-4 and TRBJ2-1; 11 bases match TRBD2. Unmatched junction bases numbered 4, after V lost 5 bases and J lost 10 bases. The CDR3 loop spans 13 amino acids.